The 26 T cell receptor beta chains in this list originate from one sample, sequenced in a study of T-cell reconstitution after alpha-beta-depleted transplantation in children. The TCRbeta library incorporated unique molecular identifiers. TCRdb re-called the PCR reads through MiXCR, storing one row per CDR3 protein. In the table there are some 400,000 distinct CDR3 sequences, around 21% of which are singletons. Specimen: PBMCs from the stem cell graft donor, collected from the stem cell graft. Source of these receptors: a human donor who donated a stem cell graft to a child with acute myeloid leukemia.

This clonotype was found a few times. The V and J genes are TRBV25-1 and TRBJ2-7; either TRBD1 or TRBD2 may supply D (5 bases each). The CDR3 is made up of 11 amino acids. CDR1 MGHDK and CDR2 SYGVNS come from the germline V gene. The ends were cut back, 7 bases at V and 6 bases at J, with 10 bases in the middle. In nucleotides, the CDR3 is TGTGCCAGCATTTACGGGGCCGAGCAGTACTTC. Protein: CASIYGAEQYF.

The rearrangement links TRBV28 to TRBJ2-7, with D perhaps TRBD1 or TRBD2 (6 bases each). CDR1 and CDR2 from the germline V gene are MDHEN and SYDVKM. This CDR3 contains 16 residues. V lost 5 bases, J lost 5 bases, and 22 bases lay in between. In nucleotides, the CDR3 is TGTGCCAGCAGTCCTAAGGCCGACAGGCGGGGTAACGAGCAGTACTTC. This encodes CASSPKADRRGNEQYF.

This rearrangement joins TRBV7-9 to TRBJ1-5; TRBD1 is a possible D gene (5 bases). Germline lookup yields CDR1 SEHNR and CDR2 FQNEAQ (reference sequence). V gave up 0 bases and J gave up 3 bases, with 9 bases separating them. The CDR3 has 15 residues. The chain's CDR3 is CASSLAGRVNQPQHF. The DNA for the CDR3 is TGTGCCAGCAGCTTAGCGGGGCGCGTCAATCAGCCCCAGCATTTT. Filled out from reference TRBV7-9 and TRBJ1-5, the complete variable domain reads DTGVSQNPRHKITKRGQNVTFRCDPISEHNRLYWYRQTLGQGPEFLTYFQNEAQLEKSRLLSDRFSAERPKGSFSTLEIQRTEQGDSAMYLCASSLAGRVNQPQHFGDGTRLSIL.

The CDR3: CASSPGTARGREQYF. CDR3 DNA sequence: TGTGCCAGCAGCCCTGGGACCGCCAGGGGTAGGGAGCAGTACTTC. The chain is built from TRBV7-8 and TRBJ2-7; a possible D gene is TRBD1 (6 bases). The CDR3 is made up of 15 amino acids. Trimming removed 5 bases at V and 7 bases at J, with 21 bases between. CDR1 and CDR2 (germline): SGHVS, FQNEAQ.

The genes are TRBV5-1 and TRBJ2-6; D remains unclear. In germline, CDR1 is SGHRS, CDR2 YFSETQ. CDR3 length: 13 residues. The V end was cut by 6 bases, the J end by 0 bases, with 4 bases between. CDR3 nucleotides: TGCGCCAGCAAGGACTCTGGGGCCAACGTCCTGACTTTC. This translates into CASKDSGANVLTF. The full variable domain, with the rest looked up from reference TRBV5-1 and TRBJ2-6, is KAGVTQTPRYLIKTRGQQVTLSCSPISGHRSVSWYQQTPGQGLQFLFEYFSETQRNKGNFPGRFSGRQFSNSRSEMNVSTLELGDSALYLCASKDSGANVLTFGAGSRLTVL.

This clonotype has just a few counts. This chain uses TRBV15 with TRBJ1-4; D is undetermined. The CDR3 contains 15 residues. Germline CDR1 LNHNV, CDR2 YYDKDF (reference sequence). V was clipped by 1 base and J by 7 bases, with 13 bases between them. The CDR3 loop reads CATSRAAAVSEKLFF. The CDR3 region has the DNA TGTGCCACCAGCAGAGCGGCAGCGGTCAGTGAAAAACTGTTTTTT.

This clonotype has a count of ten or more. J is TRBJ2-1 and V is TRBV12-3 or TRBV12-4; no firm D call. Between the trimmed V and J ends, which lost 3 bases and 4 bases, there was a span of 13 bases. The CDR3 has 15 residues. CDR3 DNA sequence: TGTGCCAGCAGTTTGAGGCAATACGCGTACAATGAGCAGTTCTTC. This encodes CASSLRQYAYNEQFF.

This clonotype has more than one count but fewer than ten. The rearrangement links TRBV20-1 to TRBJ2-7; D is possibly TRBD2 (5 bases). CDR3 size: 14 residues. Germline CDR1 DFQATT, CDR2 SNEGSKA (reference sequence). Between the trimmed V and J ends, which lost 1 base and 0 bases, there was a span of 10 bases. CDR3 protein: CSARGRASSYEQYF. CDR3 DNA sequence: TGCAGTGCTAGAGGGCGGGCGAGCTCCTACGAGCAGTACTTC.

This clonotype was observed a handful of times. For the CDR3, the DNA is TGCGCCAGCAGCTTGGGTTCTTTAGATACGCAGTATTTT. Its translation: CASSLGSLDTQYF. The chain uses TRBV5-1 and TRBJ2-3; D is undetermined. The CDR3 is 13 residues long. V was trimmed by 0 bases and J by 5 bases, leaving 7 bases between them. Germline V lookup: CDR1 SGHRS, CDR2 YFSETQ.

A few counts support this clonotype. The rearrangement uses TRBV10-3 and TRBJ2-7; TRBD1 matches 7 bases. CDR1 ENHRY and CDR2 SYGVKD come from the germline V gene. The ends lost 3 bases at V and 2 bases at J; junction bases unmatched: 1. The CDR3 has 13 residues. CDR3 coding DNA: TGTGCCATCAGTGATGGGACAGCCTACGAGCAGTACTTC. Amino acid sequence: CAISDGTAYEQYF.

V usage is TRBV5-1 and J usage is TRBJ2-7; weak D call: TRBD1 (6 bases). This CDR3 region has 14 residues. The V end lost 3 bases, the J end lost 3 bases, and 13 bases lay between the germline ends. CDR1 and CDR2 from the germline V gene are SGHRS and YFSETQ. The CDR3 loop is CASSWGQGNYEQYF. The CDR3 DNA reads TGCGCCAGCAGCTGGGGTCAGGGGAACTACGAGCAGTACTTC.

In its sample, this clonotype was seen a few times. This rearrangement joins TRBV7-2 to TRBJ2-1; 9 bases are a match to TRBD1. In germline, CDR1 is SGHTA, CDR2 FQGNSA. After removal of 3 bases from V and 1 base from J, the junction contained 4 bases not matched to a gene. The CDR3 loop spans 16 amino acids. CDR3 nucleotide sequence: TGTGCCAGCAGCTTCGTAGGGACAGGGTCCTACAATGAGCAGTTCTTC. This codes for CASSFVGTGSYNEQFF.

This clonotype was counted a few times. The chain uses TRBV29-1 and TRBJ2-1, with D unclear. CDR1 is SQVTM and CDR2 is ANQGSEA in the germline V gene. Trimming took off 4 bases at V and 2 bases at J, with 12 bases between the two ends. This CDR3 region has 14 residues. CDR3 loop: CSVVPAFTYNEQFF. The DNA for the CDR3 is TGCAGCGTTGTACCCGCATTTACCTACAATGAGCAGTTCTTC.

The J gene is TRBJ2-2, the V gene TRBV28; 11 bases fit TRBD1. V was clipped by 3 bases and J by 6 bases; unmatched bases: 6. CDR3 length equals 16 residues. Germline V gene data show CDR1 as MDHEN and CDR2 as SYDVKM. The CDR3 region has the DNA TGTGCCAGCAGTTTTTGGACAGGGGGCGTCGCCGGGGAGCTGTTTTTT. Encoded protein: CASSFWTGGVAGELFF.

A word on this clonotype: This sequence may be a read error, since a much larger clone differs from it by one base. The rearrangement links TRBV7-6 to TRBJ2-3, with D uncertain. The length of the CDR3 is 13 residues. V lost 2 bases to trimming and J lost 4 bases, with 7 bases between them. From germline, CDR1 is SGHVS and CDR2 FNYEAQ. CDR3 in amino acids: CASSLPSSDTQYF. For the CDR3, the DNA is TGTGCCAGCAGCTTACCCAGCTCAGATACGCAGTATTTT.

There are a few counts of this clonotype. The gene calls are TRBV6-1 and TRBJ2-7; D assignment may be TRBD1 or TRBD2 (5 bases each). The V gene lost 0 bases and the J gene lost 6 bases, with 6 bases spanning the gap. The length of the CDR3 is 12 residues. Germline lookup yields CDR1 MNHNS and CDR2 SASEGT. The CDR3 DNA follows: TGTGCCAGCAGTGAAGCGGGACGCGAGCAGTACTTC. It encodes CASSEAGREQYF.

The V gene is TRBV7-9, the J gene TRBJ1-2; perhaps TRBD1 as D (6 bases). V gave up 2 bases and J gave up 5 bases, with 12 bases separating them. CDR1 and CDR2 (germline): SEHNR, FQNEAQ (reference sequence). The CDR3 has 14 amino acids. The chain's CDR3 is CASSLQGGKYGYTF. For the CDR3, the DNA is TGTGCCAGCAGCTTACAAGGGGGGAAGTATGGCTACACCTTC.

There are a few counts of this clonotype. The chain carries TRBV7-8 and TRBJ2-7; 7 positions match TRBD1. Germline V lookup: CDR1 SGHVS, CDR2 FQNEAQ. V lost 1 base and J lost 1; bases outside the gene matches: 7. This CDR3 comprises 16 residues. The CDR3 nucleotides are TGTGCCAGCAGCTTAGTTACAGGGGTTATTTCCTACGAGCAGTACTTC. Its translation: CASSLVTGVISYEQYF.

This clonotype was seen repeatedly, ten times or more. In DNA, the CDR3 is TGCAGCGTAGCTATACAGGGAACTGAGCAGTTCTTC. Protein: CSVAIQGTEQFF. The chain couples TRBV29-1 to TRBJ2-1, with D perhaps TRBD1 (6 bases). CDR1 and CDR2 from the germline V gene are SQVTM and ANQGSEA. The V and J ends lost 6 bases and 9 bases respectively, with 15 bases between them. CDR3 size: 12 residues.

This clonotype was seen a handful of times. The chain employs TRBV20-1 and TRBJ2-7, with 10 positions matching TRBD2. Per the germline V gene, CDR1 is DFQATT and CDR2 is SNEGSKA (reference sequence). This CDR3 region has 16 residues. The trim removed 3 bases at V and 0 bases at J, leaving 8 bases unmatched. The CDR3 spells CSARSLSGRSSYEQYF. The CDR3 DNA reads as TGCAGTGCTAGGAGTCTTAGCGGGAGGAGCTCCTACGAGCAGTACTTC.

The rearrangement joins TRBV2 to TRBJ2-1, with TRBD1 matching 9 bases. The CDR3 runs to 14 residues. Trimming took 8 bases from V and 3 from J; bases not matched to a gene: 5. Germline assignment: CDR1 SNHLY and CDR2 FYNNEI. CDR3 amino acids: CASAGTGFYNEQFF. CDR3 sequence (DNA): TGTGCCAGCGCCGGGACAGGGTTCTACAATGAGCAGTTCTTC.

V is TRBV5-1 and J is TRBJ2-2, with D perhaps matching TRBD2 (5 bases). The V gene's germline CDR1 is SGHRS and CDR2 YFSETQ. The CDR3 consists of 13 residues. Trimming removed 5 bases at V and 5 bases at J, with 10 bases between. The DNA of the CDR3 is TGCGCCAGCAGATCGGGGAGTACCGGGGAGCTGTTTTTT. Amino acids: CASRSGSTGELFF.

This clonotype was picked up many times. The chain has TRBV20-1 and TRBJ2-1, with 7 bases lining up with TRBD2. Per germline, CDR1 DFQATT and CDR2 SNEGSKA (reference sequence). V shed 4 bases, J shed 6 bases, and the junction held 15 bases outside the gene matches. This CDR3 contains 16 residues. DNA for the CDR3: TGCAGTGCTATCCCAGCAAGGGCGGGAGTCCTCAATGAGCAGTTCTTC. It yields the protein CSAIPARAGVLNEQFF.

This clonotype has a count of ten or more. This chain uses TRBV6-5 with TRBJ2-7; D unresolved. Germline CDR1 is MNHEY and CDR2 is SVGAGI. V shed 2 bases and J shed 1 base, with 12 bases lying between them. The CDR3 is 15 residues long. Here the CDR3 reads CASSYRDASSYEQYF. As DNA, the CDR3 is TGTGCCAGCAGTTACAGGGATGCCTCTTCCTACGAGCAGTACTTC.

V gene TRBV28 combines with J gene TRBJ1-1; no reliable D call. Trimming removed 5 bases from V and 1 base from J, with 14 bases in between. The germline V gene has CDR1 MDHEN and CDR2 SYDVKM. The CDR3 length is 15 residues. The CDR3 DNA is TGTGCCAGCAGTCCCCAAGGTTCGGGGAACACTGAAGCTTTCTTT. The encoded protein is CASSPQGSGNTEAFF.

The CDR3 reads CASSLGGDRGYNEQFF. CDR3 DNA: TGTGCCAGCAGCTTAGGAGGGGACAGGGGATACAATGAGCAGTTCTTC. The chain carries TRBV7-9 and TRBJ2-1, with TRBD1 matching 10 bases. Germline V gives CDR1 SEHNR, CDR2 FQNEAQ (reference sequence). The CDR3 contains 16 residues. Trimming took 1 base from V and 4 from J; bases not matched to a gene: 4.